The 18 T cell receptor beta chains reported below all come from one sample, sequenced in a study of shared T cell receptors in the human thymus. TCRdb keeps only in-frame clones here, not all; method: immunoSEQ multiplex PCR. Among 500,000 to 850,000 clones, approximately 89% were seen once, and the ten largest hold about 0.0094%. These same records also appear under a second study, on human thymus T cells.

Input material: thymocytes. Source of these receptors: a boy less than two years old with a congenital heart defect.

The chain carries TRBV5-1 and TRBJ2-6, with 8 bases matching TRBD1. CDR1 and CDR2 (germline): SGHRS, YFSETQ. The V gene end was trimmed by 5 bases and the J gene end by 2 bases; junction bases not matched to a gene: 3. This CDR3 is built from 15 residues. The CDR3 DNA sequence: TGCGCCAGCAGATCGACAGGGGCTGGGGCCAACGTCCTGACTTTC. The encoded protein is CASRSTGAGANVLTF. The full variable domain, with the rest looked up from reference TRBV5-1 and TRBJ2-6, is KAGVTQTPRYLIKTRGQQVTLSCSPISGHRSVSWYQQTPGQGLQFLFEYFSETQRNKGNFPGRFSGRQFSNSRSEMNVSTLELGDSALYLCASRSTGAGANVLTFGAGSRLTVL.

CDR3 region: CASSVGPRGGDREKLFF. The CDR3, as DNA: TGTGCCAGCAGCGTCGGCCCCCGCGGTGGGGACAGGGAAAAACTGTTTTTT. This chain joins TRBV9 and TRBJ1-4; TRBD1 aligns across 8 bases. CDR3 length: 17 residues. With 2 bases clipped from V and 8 bases from J, the junction kept 14 bases outside the gene matches. Per the germline V gene, CDR1 is SGDLS and CDR2 is YYNGEE.

The gene calls are TRBV30 and TRBJ2-7, with 8 bases aligning to TRBD2. CDR1 is GTSNPN, CDR2 SVGIG, per germline (reference sequence). The CDR3 length is 14 residues. V was pared by 3 bases and J by 4 bases, with 8 bases of the junction left unmatched. The chain's CDR3 is CAWRPRGGQYEQYF. The CDR3, as DNA: TGTGCCTGGAGGCCACGGGGGGGTCAATACGAGCAGTACTTC.

This clone was picked up a small number of times. This rearrangement joins TRBV18 to TRBJ2-3, with 8 bases matching TRBD2. This CDR3 spans 15 amino acids. CDR1 and CDR2 from the germline V gene are KGHSH and LQKENI. V was pared by 1 base and J by 5 bases, with 5 bases of the junction left unmatched. The chain's CDR3 is CASSPLAGREDTQYF. CDR3 coding DNA: TGTGCCAGCTCACCACTAGCGGGGCGGGAAGATACGCAGTATTTT.

CDR3 nucleotides: TGTGCCAGCAGCTTGGGGGAGAGGCCGGGGGTTAGCTCTGAAGCTTTCTTT. Translated: CASSLGERPGVSSEAFF. The rearrangement links TRBV5-4 to TRBJ1-1; D is perhaps TRBD1 (5 bases). CDR1 is SGHNT, CDR2 YYREEE, per germline (reference sequence). Trimming took off 0 bases at V and 6 bases at J, with 21 bases between the two ends. The CDR3 contains 17 residues.

V usage is TRBV7-2 and J usage is TRBJ2-3; possibly TRBD2 for D (5 bases). Germline CDR1 and CDR2: SGHTA and FQGNSA. The CDR3 is 15 residues long. V was cut by 1 base and J by 2 bases, with 10 bases left in between. The CDR3 sequence is CASSLGGVTTDTQYF. The CDR3 DNA follows: TGTGCCAGCAGCTTAGGGGGAGTAACCACAGATACGCAGTATTTT.

This clone was found once. V is TRBV27 and J is TRBJ1-5, with no clear D. Germline assignment: CDR1 MNHEY and CDR2 SMNVEV (reference sequence). V dropped 3 bases and J dropped 4 bases, with 7 bases sitting between them. The CDR3 has 13 residues. Here the CDR3 DNA reads TGTGCCAGCAGTTTCGTCAGGAATCAGCCCCAGCATTTT. Protein product: CASSFVRNQPQHF.

V usage is TRBV27 and J usage is TRBJ1-6; TRBD1 agrees at 9 bases. In germline, CDR1 is MNHEY, CDR2 SMNVEV (reference sequence). V lost 8 bases and J lost 2; bases outside the gene matches: 10. The CDR3 length is 17 residues. The CDR3 sequence: CASASDRGGTYNSPLHF. For the CDR3, the DNA is TGTGCCAGCGCCTCAGACAGGGGGGGGACCTATAATTCACCCCTCCACTTT.

This clone was observed a handful of times. This CDR3 is CASSQRQDSPLHF. The CDR3, as DNA: TGCGCCAGCAGCCAACGACAGGATTCACCCCTCCACTTT. The chain uses TRBV5-1 and TRBJ1-6, with a tentative D call TRBD1 (6 bases). Looked up from germline, CDR1 is SGHRS and CDR2 is YFSETQ. This CDR3 is built from 13 residues. Trimming left V 4 bases short and J 8 bases short, with 10 bases between. Full variable domain (outside the CDR3, taken from reference TRBV5-1 and TRBJ1-6): KAGVTQTPRYLIKTRGQQVTLSCSPISGHRSVSWYQQTPGQGLQFLFEYFSETQRNKGNFPGRFSGRQFSNSRSEMNVSTLELGDSALYLCASSQRQDSPLHFGNGTRLTVT.

The CDR3 nucleotides read TGTGCCAGCACCACGGGGATGTCGACTGAAGCTTTCTTT. Protein sequence: CASTTGMSTEAFF. The chain couples TRBV6-5 to TRBJ1-1, with unresolved D. V lost 7 bases to trimming and J lost 5 bases, with 14 bases between them. The V gene's germline CDR1 is MNHEY and CDR2 SVGAGI. This CDR3 comprises 13 residues.

This clone occurred once. V is TRBV4-2 and J is TRBJ2-2; D might be TRBD2 (6 bases). V was trimmed by 1 base and J by 2 bases, leaving 26 bases between them. The CDR3 consists of 21 residues. The V gene's germline CDR1 is LGHNA and CDR2 YNFKEQ. DNA of the CDR3: TGTGCCAGCAGCCAAGCCCTTCTATTGACGGGGGTACGATCTAACACCGGGGAGCTGTTTTTT. Translating gives CASSQALLLTGVRSNTGELFF.

The V gene is TRBV19, the J gene TRBJ2-2, with 10 bases identical to TRBD2. Trimming took 3 bases from V and 5 from J; bases not matched to a gene: 6. Germline V gene sequence: CDR1 LNHDA, CDR2 SQIVND (reference sequence). This CDR3 contains 16 residues. The DNA of the CDR3 is TGTGCCAGTAGTATCCGTCTAGCGGGAGAAACCGGGGAGCTGTTTTTT. Its protein product is CASSIRLAGETGELFF. Looking up the rest from reference TRBV19 and TRBJ2-2 gives the full variable domain: DGGITQSPKYLFRKEGQNVTLSCEQNLNHDAMYWYRQDPGQGLRLIYYSQIVNDFQKGDIAEGYSVSREKKESFPLTVTSAQKNPTAFYLCASSIRLAGETGELFFGEGSRLTVL.

The chain carries TRBV4-1 and TRBJ2-7, with 15 bases matching TRBD2. This CDR3 spans 17 amino acids. The V gene end was trimmed by 4 bases and the J gene end by 4 bases; junction bases not matched to a gene: 8. Germline V gene lookup returns CDR1 MGHRA and CDR2 YSYEKL. CDR3 protein: CASSPGLAGGPGYEQYF. CDR3 in DNA: TGCGCCAGCAGCCCGGGACTAGCGGGAGGCCCAGGGTACGAGCAGTACTTC.

The rearrangement uses TRBV10-2 and TRBJ2-4; the match to TRBD1 covers 8 bases. The CDR3 sequence is 16 residues long. Germline V gene sequence: CDR1 WSHSY, CDR2 SAAADI. The V and J ends lost 4 bases and 5 bases, in that order; junction bases with no gene match: 10. The CDR3 coding sequence is TGCGCCAGCAGTGCGGACAGGGTCATTGGGCAAAACATTCAGTACTTC. It is translated as CASSADRVIGQNIQYF.

A remark on this clone: This specimen includes other DNA sequences encoding the same CDR3. The rearrangement uses TRBV7-9 and TRBJ1-6, with 8 bases that match TRBD1. V dropped 1 base and J dropped 5; count of bases not matched to a gene: 1. This CDR3 comprises 15 residues. CDR1 is SEHNR, CDR2 FQNEAQ, per germline (reference sequence). CDR3 loop: CASSLGQGNNSPLHF. Written as DNA, the CDR3 is TGTGCCAGCAGCTTAGGACAGGGGAATAATTCACCCCTCCACTTT.

The chain couples TRBV30 to TRBJ1-2; D is ambiguous. This CDR3 contains 12 residues. V shed 2 bases and J shed 5 bases, with 9 bases lying between them. The V gene's germline CDR1 is GTSNPN and CDR2 SVGIG (reference sequence). CDR3 in DNA: TGTGCCTGGAGTCAGGACTGTTATGGCTACACCTTC. Encoded protein: CAWSQDCYGYTF.

The rearrangement uses TRBV6-1 and TRBJ1-2; D is unresolved. The CDR3 spans 10 residues. V lost 8 bases and J 6 bases, leaving 7 bases between the germline ends. Germline values: CDR1 MNHNS, CDR2 SASEGT. The CDR3 DNA sequence: TGTGCCAGCGTAGCAAATGGCTACACCTTC. Its protein product is CASVANGYTF.

The chain couples TRBV6-1 to TRBJ1-5, with 8 bases identical to TRBD1. Trimming took 3 bases from V and 0 from J; bases not matched to a gene: 10. The CDR3 loop spans 18 amino acids. Germline CDR1 MNHNS, CDR2 SASEGT. DNA for the CDR3: TGTGCCAGCAGTGATCCGGGACAGGTGGGTCATAGCAATCAGCCCCAGCATTTT. Encoded protein: CASSDPGQVGHSNQPQHF.